This T cell receptor beta chain comes out of a study of cytomegalovirus exposure and HLA in healthy donors. With respect to this clone: What it binds is not known.

The primer mix had 60 Vbeta and 13 Jbeta primers. The assay was immunoSEQ multiplex PCR, and TCRdb's table has in-frame clones only and misses some. The sample holds over 65,000 clones, approximately 78% seen once. Study-level findings and limits: In vitro checks showed that a few CMV-associated chains really do target CMV antigens. In a later analysis, parvovirus B19, influenza, CMV and Epstein-Barr virus appeared linked to several top co-occurrence clusters.

Trimming cost V 5 bases and J 8 bases; bases outside gene matches: 5. Germline CDR1 reads LNHDA; CDR2 reads SQIVND (reference sequence). The CDR3 runs to 14 residues. This chain links TRBV19 with TRBJ2-1; 11 bases fit TRBD1. Sample: PBMCs. The sequence was collected from a man aged 35-49 years in good health and CMV-seronegative. CDR3 nucleotide sequence: TGTGCCAGTAGTCGGGACAGGGGGGAGGATGAGCAGTTCTTC. It translates to CASSRDRGEDEQFF.